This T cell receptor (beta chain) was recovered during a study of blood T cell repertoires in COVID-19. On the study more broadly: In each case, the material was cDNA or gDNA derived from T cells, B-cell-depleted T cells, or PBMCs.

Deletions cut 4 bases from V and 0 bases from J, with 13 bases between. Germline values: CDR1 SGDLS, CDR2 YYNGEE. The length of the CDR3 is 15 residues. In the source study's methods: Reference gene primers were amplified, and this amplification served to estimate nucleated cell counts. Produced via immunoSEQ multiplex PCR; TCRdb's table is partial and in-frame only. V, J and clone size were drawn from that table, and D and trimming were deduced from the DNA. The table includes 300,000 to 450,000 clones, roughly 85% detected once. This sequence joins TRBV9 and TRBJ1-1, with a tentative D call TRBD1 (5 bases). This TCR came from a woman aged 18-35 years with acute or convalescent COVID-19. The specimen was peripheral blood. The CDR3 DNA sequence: TGTGCCAGCAGCCCCGGAGGGGCTATGAACACTGAAGCTTTCTTT. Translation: CASSPGGAMNTEAFF.